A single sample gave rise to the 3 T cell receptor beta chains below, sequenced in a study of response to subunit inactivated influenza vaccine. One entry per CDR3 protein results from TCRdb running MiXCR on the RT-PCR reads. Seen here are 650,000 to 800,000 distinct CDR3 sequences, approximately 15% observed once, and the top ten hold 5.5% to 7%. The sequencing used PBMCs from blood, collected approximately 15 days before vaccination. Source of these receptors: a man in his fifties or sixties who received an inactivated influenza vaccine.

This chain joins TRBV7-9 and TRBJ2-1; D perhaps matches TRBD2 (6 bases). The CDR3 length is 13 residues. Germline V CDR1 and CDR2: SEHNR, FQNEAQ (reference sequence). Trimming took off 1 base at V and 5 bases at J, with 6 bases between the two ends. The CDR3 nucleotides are TGTGCCAGCAGCTTAGTAGCGGACAATGAGCAGTTCTTC. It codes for CASSLVADNEQFF. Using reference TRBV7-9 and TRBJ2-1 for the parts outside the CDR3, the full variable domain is DTGVSQNPRHKITKRGQNVTFRCDPISEHNRLYWYRQTLGQGPEFLTYFQNEAQLEKSRLLSDRFSAERPKGSFSTLEIQRTEQGDSAMYLCASSLVADNEQFFGPGTRLTVL.

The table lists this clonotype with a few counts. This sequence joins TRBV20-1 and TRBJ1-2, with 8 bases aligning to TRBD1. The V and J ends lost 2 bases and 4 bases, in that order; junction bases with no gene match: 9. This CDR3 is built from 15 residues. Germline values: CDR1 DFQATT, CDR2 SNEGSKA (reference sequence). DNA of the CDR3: TGCAGTGCTAGAAGGGGACAGGCCTCGGGCTATGGCTACACCTTC. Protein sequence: CSARRGQASGYGYTF.

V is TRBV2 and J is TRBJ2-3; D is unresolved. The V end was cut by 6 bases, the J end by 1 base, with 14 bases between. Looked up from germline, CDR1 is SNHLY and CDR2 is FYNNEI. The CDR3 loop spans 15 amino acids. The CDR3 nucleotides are TGTGCCAGCAGCCACGCGCCCCCACGCACAGATACGCAGTATTTT. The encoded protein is CASSHAPPRTDTQYF.